These 29 T cell receptor beta chains came from one sample sequenced in a study of cytomegalovirus exposure and HLA in healthy donors. PCR used 60 Vbeta primers and 13 Jbeta primers. Assay: immunoSEQ multiplex PCR; the TCRdb copy retains only in-frame clones and omits some. The sample has 85,000 to 100,000 clones; roughly 81% are singletons. Sample: PBMCs. The receptors come from a woman aged 18 to 35 in good health and CMV-seropositive.

The gene calls are TRBV7-9 and TRBJ1-1; D remains ambiguous. The length of the CDR3 is 13 residues. V dropped 0 bases and J dropped 1 base, with 3 bases sitting between them. CDR1 is SEHNR and CDR2 is FQNEAQ in the germline V gene (reference sequence). CDR3 in DNA: TGTGCCAGCAGCTTAGCCCAGAACACTGAAGCTTTCTTT. This sequence encodes CASSLAQNTEAFF.

The CDR3 sequence: CASTNQRRGNTIYF. The CDR3 DNA reads as TGTGCCAGTACCAATCAGCGGCGTGGAAACACCATATATTTT. The V and J genes are TRBV19 and TRBJ1-3; D is undetermined. V lost 7 bases, J lost 3 bases, and 13 bases lay in between. The CDR3 is 14 residues long. Germline CDR1 is LNHDA and CDR2 is SQIVND (reference sequence).

The chain is built from TRBV5-1 and TRBJ1-1; a weak D match, TRBD1 (5 bases). From germline, CDR1 is SGHRS and CDR2 YFSETQ. V gave up 4 bases and J gave up 3 bases, with 13 bases separating them. The CDR3 is made up of 14 amino acids. The CDR3 sequence is CASSARGRDTEAFF. The CDR3 region has the DNA TGCGCCAGCAGCGCCCGGGGGAGGGACACTGAAGCTTTCTTT.

The J gene is TRBJ2-1, the V gene TRBV5-1; weak D call: TRBD2 (6 bases). Germline loops: CDR1 SGHRS, CDR2 YFSETQ. The V gene lost 0 bases and the J gene lost 6 bases, with 13 bases spanning the gap. This CDR3 is built from 15 residues. The CDR3 loop is CASSLAGVSGNEQFF. In DNA, the CDR3 is TGCGCCAGCAGCTTGGCGGGGGTTTCGGGCAATGAGCAGTTCTTC.

V and J are TRBV27 and TRBJ2-5; TRBD2 matches at 9 bases. Germline values: CDR1 MNHEY, CDR2 SMNVEV (reference sequence). CDR3 length: 15 amino acids. The ends lost 4 bases at V and 2 bases at J; junction bases unmatched: 5. The CDR3 DNA follows: TGTGCCAGCAGTTCTCTAGCGGGGTTACAAGAGACCCAGTACTTC. Protein: CASSSLAGLQETQYF.

The chain combines TRBV19 with TRBJ1-2; a possible D gene is TRBD1 (5 bases). The CDR3 runs 14 residues. Germline V lookup: CDR1 LNHDA, CDR2 SQIVND (reference sequence). Trimming stripped 3 bases from V and 6 bases from J, with 14 bases between. CDR3 in DNA: TGTGCCAGTAGTATTCGCCCAGGGTGGCATGGCTACACCTTC. Translation: CASSIRPGWHGYTF.

The chain combines TRBV9 with TRBJ2-1; D is ambiguous. The V gene lost 1 base and the J gene lost 5 bases, with 10 bases spanning the gap. Germline CDR1 is SGDLS and CDR2 is YYNGEE. The CDR3 covers 14 residues. CDR3 protein: CASSVSYFNNEQFF. The CDR3 coding sequence is TGTGCCAGCAGCGTATCTTACTTCAACAATGAGCAGTTCTTC.

The genes are TRBV6-5 and TRBJ1-1; perhaps TRBD1 as D (5 bases). The CDR3 spans 12 residues. The germline V gene encodes CDR1 MNHEY and CDR2 SVGAGI. V was pared by 9 bases and J by 5 bases, with 13 bases between. CDR3 nucleotides: TGTGCCAGTCAATGGGGCCAAACTGAAGCTTTCTTT. Protein sequence: CASQWGQTEAFF.

The V and J genes are TRBV27 and TRBJ2-1; 7 bases agree with TRBD2. Germline V gene data show CDR1 as MNHEY and CDR2 as SMNVEV (reference sequence). CDR3 size: 13 residues. V lost 4 bases to trimming and J lost 7 bases; unmatched junction nucleotides: 4. CDR3 in amino acids: CASSWTSRNEQFF. CDR3 sequence (DNA): TGTGCCAGCAGTTGGACTAGTAGGAATGAGCAGTTCTTC.

V usage is TRBV9 and J usage is TRBJ2-7, with a tentative D call TRBD2 (6 bases). Trimming stripped 4 bases from V and 4 bases from J, with 18 bases between. This CDR3 region has 15 residues. CDR1 and CDR2 (germline): SGDLS, YYNGEE. The CDR3 coding sequence is TGTGCCAGCAGCCCTTTTTACGGGAGCCCTTACGAGCAGTACTTC. It encodes CASSPFYGSPYEQYF.

This clone has only one observation. The V call is TRBV7-3, the J call TRBJ1-2, with D unclear. Deletions cut 2 bases from V and 3 bases from J, with 10 bases between. CDR3 length: 14 amino acids. CDR1 SGHTA and CDR2 FQGTGA come from the germline V gene. The CDR3 bases are TGTGCCAGCAGCTTATCCGGGGATGACTATGGCTACACCTTC. This codes for CASSLSGDDYGYTF. Together with reference TRBV7-3 and TRBJ1-2, the CDR3 gives the full variable domain: GAGVSQTPSNKVTEKGKYVELRCDPISGHTALYWYRQSLGQGPEFLIYFQGTGAADDSGLPNDRFFAVRPEGSVSTLKIQRTERGDSAVYLCASSLSGDDYGYTFGSGTRLTVV.

The chain links TRBV15 to TRBJ2-1; 10 nucleotides line up with TRBD2. CDR3 length equals 19 residues. CDR1 LNHNV and CDR2 YYDKDF come from the germline V gene (reference sequence). Unmatched junction bases numbered 14, after V lost 0 bases and J lost 6 bases. The CDR3, as DNA: TGTGCCACCAGCAGAGAGGTACTAGCGGGACTTTCCAGACGCAATGAGCAGTTCTTC. This sequence encodes CATSREVLAGLSRRNEQFF.

The rearrangement links TRBV19 to TRBJ2-7; 7 nucleotides agree with TRBD1. From germline, CDR1 is LNHDA and CDR2 SQIVND (reference sequence). V gave up 4 bases and J gave up 9 bases; unmatched junction bases: 9. The CDR3 length is 13 residues. The CDR3 here is CASSKTGVRWQYF. The CDR3, as DNA: TGTGCCAGTAGTAAAACAGGGGTGAGGTGGCAGTACTTC.

This chain uses TRBV6-1 with TRBJ2-5, with a weak D call TRBD1 (5 bases). The CDR3 is 15 residues long. Trimming cost V 3 bases and J 4 bases, with 15 bases left between them. Per germline, CDR1 MNHNS and CDR2 SASEGT. The CDR3 DNA sequence: TGTGCCAGCAGTGAGGGTGGCAGGGATGGAGAGACCCAGTACTTC. It is translated as CASSEGGRDGETQYF.

The J gene is TRBJ1-1, the V gene TRBV30, with 8 positions matching TRBD1. The germline V gene encodes CDR1 GTSNPN and CDR2 SVGIG (reference sequence). J lost 1 base, V lost 3 bases, and 4 bases had no gene match. The CDR3 covers 14 residues. CDR3 nucleotide sequence: TGTGCCTGGAGCTGGACAGGGAAGAACACTGAAGCTTTCTTT. The encoded protein is CAWSWTGKNTEAFF. Together with reference TRBV30 and TRBJ1-1, the CDR3 gives the full variable domain: SQTIHQWPATLVQPVGSPLSLECTVEGTSNPNLYWYRQAAGRGLQLLFYSVGIGQISSEVPQNLSASRPQDRQFILSSKKLLLSDSGFYLCAWSWTGKNTEAFFGQGTRLTVV.

The chain is built from TRBV27 and TRBJ1-5; D is uncertain. Trimming pared 6 bases from V and 0 bases from J, leaving 12 bases between. The germline CDR1 and CDR2 sequences are MNHEY and SMNVEV (reference sequence). CDR3 length: 15 amino acids. CDR3 nucleotide sequence: TGTGCCAGCAGGGTTGGGAGTATTAGCAATCAGCCCCAGCATTTT. This encodes CASRVGSISNQPQHF.

The genes are TRBV7-2 and TRBJ2-7; maybe TRBD1 (6 bases). Germline V lookup: CDR1 SGHTA, CDR2 FQGNSA. The CDR3 is 14 amino acids. V was shortened by 5 bases and J by 2 bases, with 13 bases between the two germline ends. In DNA form, the CDR3 reads TGTGCCAGCAGCCCTATGACAGGAGCCTACGAGCAGTACTTC. Encoded protein: CASSPMTGAYEQYF.

The CDR3 DNA follows: TGTGCCAGCAGCGTGGGGCAGGGGGCTACTGAAGCTTTCTTT. Residues: CASSVGQGATEAFF. The chain carries TRBV9 and TRBJ1-1, with 8 nucleotides matching TRBD1. The CDR3 contains 14 residues. With 2 bases clipped from V and 5 bases from J, the junction kept 5 bases outside the gene matches. The V gene's germline CDR1 is SGDLS and CDR2 YYNGEE. The variable domain in full, with the rest retrieved from reference TRBV9 and TRBJ1-1, is DSGVTQTPKHLITATGQRVTLRCSPRSGDLSVYWYQQSLDQGLQFLIQYYNGEERAKGNILERFSAQQFPDLHSELNLSSLELGDSALYFCASSVGQGATEAFFGQGTRLTVV.

The table lists this clone with a few counts. V usage is TRBV5-1 and J usage is TRBJ1-4; no clear D gene. Germline V gene lookup returns CDR1 SGHRS and CDR2 YFSETQ. The CDR3 is 15 residues long. Trimming took 0 bases from V and 8 from J, leaving 14 bases between them. CDR3 in DNA: TGCGCCAGCAGCTTGGTTTCCAGGTATCTCGAAAAACTGTTTTTT. This gives the protein CASSLVSRYLEKLFF.

This clone was picked up a small number of times. The chain recombines TRBV2 with TRBJ1-6, with a possible D match to TRBD1 (6 bases). Germline-derived CDR1 and CDR2 are SNHLY and FYNNEI. V was cut by 6 bases and J by 0 bases, with 9 bases left in between. CDR3 size: 15 residues. The CDR3 sequence: CASRGQSSYNSPLHF. Written as DNA, the CDR3 is TGTGCCAGCAGAGGACAGAGCTCCTATAATTCACCCCTCCACTTT. Full variable domain (missing parts from reference TRBV2 and TRBJ1-6): EPEVTQTPSHQVTQMGQEVILRCVPISNHLYFYWYRQILGQKVEFLVSFYNNEISEKSEIFDDQFSVERPDGSNFTLKIRSTKLEDSAMYFCASRGQSSYNSPLHFGNGTRLTVT.

The chain couples TRBV5-6 to TRBJ2-2; 8 bases agree with TRBD2. The trim removed 4 bases at V and 3 bases at J, leaving 11 bases unmatched. Germline V lookup: CDR1 SGHDT, CDR2 YYEEEE. The CDR3 consists of 17 residues. CDR3 sequence reads: CASSPLVSGEYTGELFF. CDR3 DNA: TGTGCCAGCAGCCCCTTAGTTAGCGGGGAATACACCGGGGAGCTGTTTTTT.

This chain uses TRBV7-6 with TRBJ1-4; tentative D call: TRBD1 (5 bases). Per the germline V gene, CDR1 is SGHVS and CDR2 is FNYEAQ. The CDR3 covers 14 residues. The V and J ends lost 1 base and 7 bases respectively, with 10 bases between them. The chain's CDR3 is CASSLVGGGEKLFF. The CDR3 bases are TGTGCCAGCAGCTTAGTCGGGGGGGGTGAAAAACTGTTTTTT.

The chain couples TRBV6-6 to TRBJ1-2; no firm D call. Germline loops: CDR1 MNHNY, CDR2 SVGAGI (reference sequence). This CDR3 region has 12 residues. V gave up 5 bases and J gave up 5 bases, with 9 bases separating them. The CDR3 DNA sequence: TGTGCCAGCAGTACCGGAGGTTATGGCTACACCTTC. This gives the protein CASSTGGYGYTF.

This clone was seen only a few times. This rearrangement joins TRBV30 to TRBJ2-5; TRBD1 agrees at 7 bases. J lost 5 bases, V lost 2 bases, and 8 bases had no gene match. Germline V lookup: CDR1 GTSNPN, CDR2 SVGIG (reference sequence). The CDR3 sequence is 14 residues long. The CDR3 sequence: CAWSYKGARETQYF. The CDR3 DNA follows: TGTGCCTGGAGTTATAAGGGGGCCAGGGAGACCCAGTACTTC.

The genes are TRBV9 and TRBJ2-7; 8 bases agree with TRBD2. The CDR3 loop spans 16 amino acids. Germline V gives CDR1 SGDLS, CDR2 YYNGEE. V lost 2 bases, J lost 6 bases, and 13 bases stayed unmatched. Here the CDR3 reads CASSVRAGGVFGEQYF. The CDR3 bases are TGTGCCAGCAGCGTCCGGGCGGGGGGAGTATTCGGCGAGCAGTACTTC.

The V call is TRBV5-1, the J call TRBJ1-2, with D tentatively TRBD1 (5 bases). The CDR3 consists of 14 residues. V dropped 4 bases and J dropped 8 bases, with 18 bases sitting between them. Germline values: CDR1 SGHRS, CDR2 YFSETQ. As DNA, the CDR3 is TGCGCCAGCAGCCTCCGGGGGGAGGAACGCGGCTACACCTTC. Amino acids: CASSLRGEERGYTF.

The chain is built from TRBV18 and TRBJ2-7; 7 bases fit TRBD1. Trimming removed 6 bases from V and 2 bases from J; junction bases left unmatched: 7. Germline V lookup: CDR1 KGHSH, CDR2 LQKENI. The CDR3 has 14 amino acids. In nucleotides, the CDR3 is TGTGCCAGCTCTGCGGACAGGCTTACCTACGAGCAGTACTTC. Protein: CASSADRLTYEQYF.

The chain combines TRBV29-1 with TRBJ2-2; 8 bases are a match to TRBD2. This CDR3 contains 17 residues. V shed 0 bases, J shed 3 bases, and the junction held 9 bases outside the gene matches. Germline assignment: CDR1 SQVTM and CDR2 ANQGSEA. This CDR3 is CSVEEGRSGRHTGELFF. In DNA, the CDR3 is TGCAGCGTTGAAGAAGGGCGAAGCGGGAGACACACCGGGGAGCTGTTTTTT.

The chain carries TRBV4-2 and TRBJ1-2, with D perhaps matching TRBD1 (5 bases). Germline assignment: CDR1 LGHNA and CDR2 YNFKEQ. V lost 2 bases and J 5 bases, leaving 18 bases between the germline ends. This CDR3 has 16 amino acids. CDR3 protein: CASSQSPSREGYGYTF. The CDR3 coding sequence is TGTGCCAGCAGCCAATCTCCGAGCAGGGAGGGGTATGGCTACACCTTC.